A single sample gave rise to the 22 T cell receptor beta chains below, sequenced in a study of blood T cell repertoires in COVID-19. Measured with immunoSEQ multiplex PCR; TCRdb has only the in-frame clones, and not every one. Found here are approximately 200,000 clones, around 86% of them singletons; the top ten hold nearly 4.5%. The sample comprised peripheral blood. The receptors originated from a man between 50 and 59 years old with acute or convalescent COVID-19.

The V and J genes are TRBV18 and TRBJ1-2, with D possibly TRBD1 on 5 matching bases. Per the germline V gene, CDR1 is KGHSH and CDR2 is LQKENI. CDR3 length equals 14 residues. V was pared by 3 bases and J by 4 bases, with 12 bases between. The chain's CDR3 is CASSPLTDSYGYTF. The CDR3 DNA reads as TGTGCCAGCTCACCGTTGACAGACTCCTATGGCTACACCTTC.

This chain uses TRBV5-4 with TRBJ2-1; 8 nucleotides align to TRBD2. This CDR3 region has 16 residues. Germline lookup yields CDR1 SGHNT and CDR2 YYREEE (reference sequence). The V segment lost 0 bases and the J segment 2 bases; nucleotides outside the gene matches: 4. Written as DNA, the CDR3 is TGTGCCAGCAGCTTGGTAGGTAGCGGGGCCTACAATGAGCAGTTCTTC. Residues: CASSLVGSGAYNEQFF.

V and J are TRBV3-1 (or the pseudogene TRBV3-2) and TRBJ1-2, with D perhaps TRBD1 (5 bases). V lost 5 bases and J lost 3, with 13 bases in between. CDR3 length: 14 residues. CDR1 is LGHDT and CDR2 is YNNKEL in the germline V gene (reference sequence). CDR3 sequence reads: CASSGALRDYGYTF. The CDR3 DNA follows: TGTGCCAGCAGCGGGGCCCTAAGGGACTATGGCTACACCTTC.

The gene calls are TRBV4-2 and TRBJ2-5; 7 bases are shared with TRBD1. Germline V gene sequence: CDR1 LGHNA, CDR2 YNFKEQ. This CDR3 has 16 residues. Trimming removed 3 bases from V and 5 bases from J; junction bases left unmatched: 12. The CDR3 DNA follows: TGTGCCAGCAGCCATATCGGAACAGGGGATTCGGAGACCCAGTACTTC. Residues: CASSHIGTGDSETQYF.

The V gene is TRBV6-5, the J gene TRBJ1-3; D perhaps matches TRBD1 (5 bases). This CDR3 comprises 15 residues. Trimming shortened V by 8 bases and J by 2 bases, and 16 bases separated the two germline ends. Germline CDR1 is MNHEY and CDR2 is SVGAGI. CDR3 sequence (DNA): TGTGCCAGCGACAGCGGGGGTAATCCTGGAAACACCATATATTTT. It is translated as CASDSGGNPGNTIYF.

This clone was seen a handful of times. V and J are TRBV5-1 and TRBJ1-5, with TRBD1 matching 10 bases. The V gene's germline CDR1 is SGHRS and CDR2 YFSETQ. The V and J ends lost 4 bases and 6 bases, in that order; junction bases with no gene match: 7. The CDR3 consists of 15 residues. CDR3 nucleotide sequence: TGCGCCAGCAGCGCGACAGGGGGCTCCGGTCAGCCCCAGCATTTT. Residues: CASSATGGSGQPQHF.

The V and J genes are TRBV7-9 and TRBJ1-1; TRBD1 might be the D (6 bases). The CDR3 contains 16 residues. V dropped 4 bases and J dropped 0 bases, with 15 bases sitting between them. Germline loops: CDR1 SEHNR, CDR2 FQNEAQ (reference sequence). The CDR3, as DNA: TGTGCCAGCAGCTGGGGGAAAGGGGGATTGAACACTGAAGCTTTCTTT. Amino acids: CASSWGKGGLNTEAFF.

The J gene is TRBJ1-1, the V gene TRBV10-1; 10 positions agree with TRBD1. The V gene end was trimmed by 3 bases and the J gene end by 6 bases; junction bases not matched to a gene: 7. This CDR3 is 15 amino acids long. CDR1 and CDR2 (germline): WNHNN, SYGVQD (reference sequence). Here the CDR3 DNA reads TGCGCCAGCAGTGACTCCGGGACAGGGGATCCTGAAGCTTTCTTT. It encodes CASSDSGTGDPEAFF.

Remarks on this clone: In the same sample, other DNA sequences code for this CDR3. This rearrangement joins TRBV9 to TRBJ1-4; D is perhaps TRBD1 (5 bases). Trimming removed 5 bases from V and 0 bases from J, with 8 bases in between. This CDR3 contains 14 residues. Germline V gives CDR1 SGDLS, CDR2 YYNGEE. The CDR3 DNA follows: TGTGCCAGCAGTGCGACAGCAACTAATGAAAAACTGTTTTTT. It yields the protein CASSATATNEKLFF.

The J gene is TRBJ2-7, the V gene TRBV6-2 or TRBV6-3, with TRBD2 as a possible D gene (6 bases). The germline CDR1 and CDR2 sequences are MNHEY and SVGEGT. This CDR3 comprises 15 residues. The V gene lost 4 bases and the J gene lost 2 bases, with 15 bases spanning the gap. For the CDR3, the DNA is TGTGCCAGCAGTTTTCCCAGGCGCGGGACCTACGAGCAGTACTTC. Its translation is CASSFPRRGTYEQYF.

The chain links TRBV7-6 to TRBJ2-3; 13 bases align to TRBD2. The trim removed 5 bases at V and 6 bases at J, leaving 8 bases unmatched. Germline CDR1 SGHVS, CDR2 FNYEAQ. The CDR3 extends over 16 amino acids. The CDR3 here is CASSETSGGGLDTQYF. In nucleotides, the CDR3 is TGTGCCAGCAGCGAAACTAGCGGGGGGGGCTTGGATACGCAGTATTTT. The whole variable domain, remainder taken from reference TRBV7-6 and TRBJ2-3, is GAGVSQSPRYKVTKRGQDVALRCDPISGHVSLYWYRQALGQGPEFLTYFNYEAQQDKSGLPNDRFSAERPEGSISTLTIQRTEQRDSAMYRCASSETSGGGLDTQYFGPGTRLTVL.

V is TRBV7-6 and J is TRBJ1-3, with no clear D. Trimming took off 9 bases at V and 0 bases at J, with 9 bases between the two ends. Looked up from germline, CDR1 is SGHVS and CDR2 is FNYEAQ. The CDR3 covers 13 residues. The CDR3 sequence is CARYLSSGNTIYF. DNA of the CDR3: TGTGCCAGATACCTTAGCTCTGGAAACACCATATATTTT.

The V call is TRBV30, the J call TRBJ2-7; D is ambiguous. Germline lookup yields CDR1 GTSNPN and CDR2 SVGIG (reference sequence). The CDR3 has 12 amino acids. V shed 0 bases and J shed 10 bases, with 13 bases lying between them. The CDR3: CAWSVTEIHQYF. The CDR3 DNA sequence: TGTGCCTGGAGTGTAACGGAGATCCATCAGTACTTC.

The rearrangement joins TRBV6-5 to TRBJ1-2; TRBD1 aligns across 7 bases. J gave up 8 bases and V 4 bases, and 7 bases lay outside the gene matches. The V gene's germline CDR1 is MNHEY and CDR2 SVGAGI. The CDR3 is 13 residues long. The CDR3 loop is CASSSSDRAGYTF. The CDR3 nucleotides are TGTGCCAGCAGTTCGTCCGACAGGGCCGGCTACACCTTC.

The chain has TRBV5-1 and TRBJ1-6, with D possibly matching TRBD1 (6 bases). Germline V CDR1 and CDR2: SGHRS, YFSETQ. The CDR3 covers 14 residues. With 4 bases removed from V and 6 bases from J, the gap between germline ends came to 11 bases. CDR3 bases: TGCGCCAGCAGCGGCGGACAGATTAATTCACCCCTCCACTTT. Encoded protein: CASSGGQINSPLHF.

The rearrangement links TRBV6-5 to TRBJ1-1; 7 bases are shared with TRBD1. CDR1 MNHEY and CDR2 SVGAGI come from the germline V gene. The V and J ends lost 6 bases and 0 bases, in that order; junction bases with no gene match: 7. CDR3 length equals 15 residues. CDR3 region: CASRLYRGMNTEAFF. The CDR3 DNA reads TGTGCCAGCAGATTATACAGGGGAATGAACACTGAAGCTTTCTTT.

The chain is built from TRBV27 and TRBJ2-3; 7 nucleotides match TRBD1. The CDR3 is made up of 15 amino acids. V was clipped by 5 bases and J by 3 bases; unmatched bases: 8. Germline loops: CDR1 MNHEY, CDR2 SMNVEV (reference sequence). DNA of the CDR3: TGTGCCAGCAGTAGAGCTCCACAGGGGACAGATACGCAGTATTTT. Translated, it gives CASSRAPQGTDTQYF.

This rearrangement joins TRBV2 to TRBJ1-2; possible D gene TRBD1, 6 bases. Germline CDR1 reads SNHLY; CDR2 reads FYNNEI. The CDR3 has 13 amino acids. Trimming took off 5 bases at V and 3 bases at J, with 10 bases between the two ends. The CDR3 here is CASSRGRDYGYTF. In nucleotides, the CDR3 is TGTGCCAGCAGTAGGGGGAGGGACTATGGCTACACCTTC.

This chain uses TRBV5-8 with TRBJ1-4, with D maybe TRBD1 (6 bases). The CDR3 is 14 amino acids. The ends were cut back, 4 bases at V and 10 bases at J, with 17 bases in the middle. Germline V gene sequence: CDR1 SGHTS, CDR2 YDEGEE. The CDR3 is CASSPRGTVRKLFF. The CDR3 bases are TGTGCCAGCAGCCCGAGGGGGACGGTTAGAAAACTGTTTTTT.

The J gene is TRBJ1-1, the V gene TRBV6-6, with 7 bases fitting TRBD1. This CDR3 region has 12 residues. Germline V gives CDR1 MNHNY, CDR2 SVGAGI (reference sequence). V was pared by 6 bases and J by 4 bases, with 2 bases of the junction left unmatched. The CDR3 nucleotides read TGTGCCAGCAGCACAGGGGCCACTGAAGCTTTCTTT. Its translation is CASSTGATEAFF.

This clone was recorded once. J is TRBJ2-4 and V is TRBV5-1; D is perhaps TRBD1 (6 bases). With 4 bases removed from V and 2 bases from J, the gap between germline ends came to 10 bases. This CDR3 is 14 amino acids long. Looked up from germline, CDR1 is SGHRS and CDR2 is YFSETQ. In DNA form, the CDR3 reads TGCGCCAGCAGCCAGGGGTCAACCAAAAACATTCAGTACTTC. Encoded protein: CASSQGSTKNIQYF.

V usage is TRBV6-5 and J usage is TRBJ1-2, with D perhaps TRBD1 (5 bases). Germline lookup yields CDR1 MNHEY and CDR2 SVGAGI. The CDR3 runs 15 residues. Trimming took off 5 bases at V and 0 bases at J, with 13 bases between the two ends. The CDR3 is CASSQQARPNYGYTF. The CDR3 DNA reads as TGTGCCAGCAGTCAACAGGCCCGTCCTAACTATGGCTACACCTTC.